This TCR beta chain derives from a study of blood T cell repertoires in COVID-19. Across the study: COVID-19 samples from acute and convalescent phases originated in the United States, Italy and Spain.

This clone was counted only a few times. This likely reflects a read error, since a far larger clone is one base away. V trimming: 5 bases; J trimming: 1 base; junction bases outside the gene matches: 3. Germline V lookup: CDR1 SEHNR, CDR2 FQNEAQ (reference sequence). The CDR3 loop spans 14 amino acids. In the original analysis: Reference gene primer amplification in the assay estimated nucleated cell counts. Assay used: immunoSEQ multiplex PCR; TCRdb lists only in-frame clones, some missing. That table furnishes V, J and clone size, whereas the DNA furnished D and trimming. The sample consists of under 350,000 clones, about four fifths of them appearing once.

The V gene is TRBV7-9, the J gene TRBJ2-7; TRBD1 matches at 9 bases. Sample: peripheral blood. The TCR was taken from a woman in her 50s who had recovered from COVID-19. CDR3 sequence: CASSPTGGSYEQYF. CDR3 in DNA: TGTGCCAGCAGCCCGACAGGGGGATCCTACGAGCAGTACTTC. Based on the CDR3 plus reference TRBV7-9 and TRBJ2-7, the full variable domain is DTGVSQNPRHKITKRGQNVTFRCDPISEHNRLYWYRQTLGQGPEFLTYFQNEAQLEKSRLLSDRFSAERPKGSFSTLEIQRTEQGDSAMYLCASSPTGGSYEQYFGPGTRLTVT.